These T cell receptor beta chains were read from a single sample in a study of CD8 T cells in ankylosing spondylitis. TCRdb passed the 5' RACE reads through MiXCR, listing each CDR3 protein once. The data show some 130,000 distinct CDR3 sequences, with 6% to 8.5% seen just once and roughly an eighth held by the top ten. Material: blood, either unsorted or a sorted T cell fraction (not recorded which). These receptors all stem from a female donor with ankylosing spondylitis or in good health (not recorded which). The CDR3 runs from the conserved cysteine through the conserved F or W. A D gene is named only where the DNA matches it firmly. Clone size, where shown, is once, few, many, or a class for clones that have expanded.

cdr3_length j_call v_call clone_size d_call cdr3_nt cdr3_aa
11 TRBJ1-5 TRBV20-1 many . TGCAGTGCTAGTAACAATCAGCCCCAGCATTTT CSASNNQPQHF
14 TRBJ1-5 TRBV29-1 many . TGCAGCGTTTCTTTCCATTCAAGCAATCAGCCCCAGCATTTT CSVSFHSSNQPQHF
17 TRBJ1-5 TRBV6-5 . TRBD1 TGTGCCAGCAGTTACCCGGCCGCAGGGGGTGACAATCAGCCCCAGCATTTT CASSYPAAGGDNQPQHF
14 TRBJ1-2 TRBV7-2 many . TGTGCCAGCAGACAGGAGATTAGTAACTATGGCTACACCTTC CASRQEISNYGYTF
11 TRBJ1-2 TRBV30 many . TGTGCCTGGAGTGATTTGGGGGGCTACACCTTC CAWSDLGGYTF
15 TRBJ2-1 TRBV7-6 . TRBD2 TGTGCCAGCAGCTCGTCCGGGACTAGGCACAATGAGCAGTTCTTC CASSSSGTRHNEQFF
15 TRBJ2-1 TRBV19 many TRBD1 TGTGCCAGTAGTATTCGACAGGGAACGTACAATGAGCAGTTCTTC CASSIRQGTYNEQFF
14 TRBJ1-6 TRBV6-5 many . TGTGCCAGCAGTTCCCAGGGAAGGGGTTCACCCCTCCACTTT CASSSQGRGSPLHF
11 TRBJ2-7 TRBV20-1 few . TGCAGTGCTCAACAGCTATACGAGCAGTACTTC CSAQQLYEQYF
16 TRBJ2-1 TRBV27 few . TGTGCCAGCAGTTTCATCACCGGGATCCTGTACAATGAGCAGTTCTTC CASSFITGILYNEQFF
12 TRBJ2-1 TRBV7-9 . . TGTGCCAGCAGCAGGACCTTCGATGAGCAGTTCTTC CASSRTFDEQFF
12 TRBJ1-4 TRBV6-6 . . TGTGCCAGCGGCAGGGTTGGAGGAAAACTGTTTTTT CASGRVGGKLFF
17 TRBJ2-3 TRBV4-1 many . TGCGCCAGCAGCCAAGTTGGGCAGGGTAGAAGCACAGATACGCAGTATTTT CASSQVGQGRSTDTQYF
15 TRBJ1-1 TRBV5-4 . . TGTGCCAGCAGCTTGGGCGGCCTGGCGAACACTGAAGCTTTCTTT CASSLGGLANTEAFF
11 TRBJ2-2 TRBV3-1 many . TGTGCCAGCATCGTTGCCGGGGAGCTGTTTTTT CASIVAGELFF
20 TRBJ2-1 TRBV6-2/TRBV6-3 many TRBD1 TGTGCCAGCAGTTACTCGATCCCGCAATCTTCCGGGACAGGCAACAATGAGCAGTTCTTC CASSYSIPQSSGTGNNEQFF
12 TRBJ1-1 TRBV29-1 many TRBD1 TGCAGCGTTGGGGACAGGGGGCTTGAAGCTTTCTTT CSVGDRGLEAFF
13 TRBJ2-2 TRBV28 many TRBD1 TGTGCCAGCAATTCACAGGGGACCGGGGAGCTGTTTTTT CASNSQGTGELFF
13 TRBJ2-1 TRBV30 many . TGTGCCTCCATTTTCCGGGCCGCCAATGAGCAGTTCTTC CASIFRAANEQFF
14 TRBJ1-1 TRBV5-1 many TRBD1 TGCGCCAGCACCCCGGGACAGGAGAACACTGAAGCTTTCTTT CASTPGQENTEAFF
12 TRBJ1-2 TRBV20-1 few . TGCAGTGCTAGTACGTCTTACTATGGCTACACCTTC CSASTSYYGYTF
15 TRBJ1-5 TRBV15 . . TGTGCCACCAGCCCTTCGAGGGCTAGCAATCAGCCCCAGCATTTT CATSPSRASNQPQHF
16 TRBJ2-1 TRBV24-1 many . TGTGCCACCAGTGGATCGGGACTGCACGGCGTAGATGAGCAGTTCTTC CATSGSGLHGVDEQFF
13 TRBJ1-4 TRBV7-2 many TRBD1 TGTGCCAGCAGCTTAGGGACAGGGGGAAAACTGTTTTTT CASSLGTGGKLFF
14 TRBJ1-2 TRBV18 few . TGTGCCAGCTCACCGAGGGGGGAAACCCATGGCTACACCTTC CASSPRGETHGYTF
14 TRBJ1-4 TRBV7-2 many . TGTGCCAGCAGCTCGCAACGGGGAGATGAAAAACTGTTTTTT CASSSQRGDEKLFF